A single sample is the source of the 29 T cell receptor beta chains below, sequenced in a study of molecular identifiers for immune sequencing clone quantification. TCRdb re-analysed the PCR reads in MiXCR, keeping a single row per CDR3 protein. In the table there are roughly 90,000 distinct CDR3 sequences, around 17% of which are singletons. Sequences were obtained from naive CD8+ T cells from blood, with Jurkat cell RNA spiked in. This sample's subset: FACS-sorted CD8+CD4-CCR7+CD45RA+ naive T cells. The source is a human donor in good health. Some libraries in this study had Jurkat cell RNA spiked in.

The table lists this clonotype with many counts. The J gene is TRBJ1-1, the V gene TRBV20-1, with 9 bases matching TRBD1. The CDR3 has 19 amino acids. Germline V gene lookup returns CDR1 DFQATT and CDR2 SNEGSKA (reference sequence). Trimming removed 5 bases from V and 3 bases from J; junction bases left unmatched: 22. The CDR3 DNA reads as TGCAGTGCTTCCGGGACAGGGCGTTCCGGGGAACCAGAACACACTGAAGCTTTCTTT. Translated, it gives CSASGTGRSGEPEHTEAFF.

This clonotype appeared many times. The chain combines TRBV28 with TRBJ1-6; weak D call: TRBD1 (5 bases). The germline V and J ends were trimmed by 3 bases and 7 bases, with 7 bases remaining between them. The germline V gene encodes CDR1 MDHEN and CDR2 SYDVKM. This CDR3 is built from 13 residues. CDR3 in amino acids: CASSFRQNSPLHF. As DNA, the CDR3 is TGTGCCAGCAGTTTTAGACAGAATTCACCCCTCCACTTT.

As regards this clonotype: A junction end diverges from the germline sequence, so it may reflect a read error. The rearrangement uses TRBV5-3 and TRBJ2-3; maybe TRBD1 (5 bases). TRBV5-3 is noted as an ORF with a role that remains uncertain. The CDR3 totals 14 residues. CDR3 DNA: TGTGCCAGCAGCTTGCAGGGTATAACAGATACGCGGTGTTTT. This codes for CASSLQGITDTRCF.

This clonotype was detected many times. The J gene is TRBJ1-4, the V gene TRBV4-1; possibly TRBD1 for D (6 bases). The CDR3 runs 15 residues. V was pared by 1 base and J by 5 bases, with 11 bases between. CDR1 MGHRA and CDR2 YSYEKL come from the germline V gene. The CDR3 region has the DNA TGCGCCAGCAGCCAAGGGCTCACAGGGAATGAAAAACTGTTTTTT. This sequence encodes CASSQGLTGNEKLFF.

This clonotype was seen many times. The chain recombines TRBV5-8 with TRBJ1-1; 9 bases map to TRBD1. Germline V gene lookup returns CDR1 SGHTS and CDR2 YDEGEE. Trimming took 4 bases from V and 2 from J; bases not matched to a gene: 6. This CDR3 has 15 residues. The CDR3 loop is CASSKTGGGNTEAFF. In nucleotides, the CDR3 is TGTGCCAGCAGCAAAACAGGGGGCGGCAACACTGAAGCTTTCTTT.

This clonotype was seen many times. The chain links TRBV30 to TRBJ1-6; D not certain. Germline assignment: CDR1 GTSNPN and CDR2 SVGIG (reference sequence). V was cut by 0 bases and J by 6 bases, with 9 bases left in between. There are 14 residues in the CDR3. CDR3 DNA sequence: TGTGCCTGGAGTGTCAGGCAGACTAATTCACCCCTCCACTTT. It codes for CAWSVRQTNSPLHF.

Details on this clonotype: A read error is possible here, since a much larger clone lies one base away. The chain joins TRBV5-6 to TRBJ2-5; D possibly corresponds to TRBD1 (5 bases). Trimming took 0 bases from V and 7 from J, leaving 13 bases between them. CDR3 size: 14 residues. From germline, CDR1 is SGHDT and CDR2 YYEEEE. CDR3 nucleotide sequence: TGTGCCAGCAGCTTGGTCCTGCGTAGGGGGACCCAGTACTTC. Its protein product is CASSLVLRRGTQYF.

This clonotype was counted a few times. The chain uses TRBV19 and TRBJ1-1; no clear D gene. This CDR3 spans 16 amino acids. Germline V gene sequence: CDR1 LNHDA, CDR2 SQIVND (reference sequence). Trimming took off 0 bases at V and 2 bases at J, with 13 bases between the two ends. CDR3 in amino acids: CASSIDLRGFNTEAFF. The CDR3 DNA is TGTGCCAGTAGTATAGATCTAAGAGGGTTCAACACTGAAGCTTTCTTT.

There are many counts of this clonotype. The chain links TRBV12-5 to TRBJ2-7; 8 nucleotides line up with TRBD1. Germline-derived CDR1 and CDR2 are LGHNT and FRNRAP. The CDR3 runs 14 residues. The V gene end was trimmed by 5 bases and the J gene end by 2 bases; junction bases not matched to a gene: 5. The CDR3 bases are TGTGCTAGTGGTATGGGACAGGCGGCCTACGAGCAGTACTTC. It yields the protein CASGMGQAAYEQYF.

This clonotype was seen many times. The CDR3 protein is CAWSPGTALGQFF. The CDR3 DNA reads as TGTGCCTGGAGCCCCGGGACAGCGCTTGGGCAGTTCTTC. The rearrangement uses TRBV30 and TRBJ2-1; 7 bases match TRBD1. Trimming removed 3 bases from V and 12 bases from J; junction bases left unmatched: 11. Germline-derived CDR1 and CDR2 are GTSNPN and SVGIG (reference sequence). The CDR3 is 13 amino acids.

The table lists this clonotype with many counts. The CDR3 DNA reads TGTGCCAGCAGCTTAGAAACAGCGGGGTATACAGATACGCAGTATTTT. Amino acids: CASSLETAGYTDTQYF. V gene TRBV7-9 combines with J gene TRBJ2-3, with 7 bases lining up with TRBD2. V gave up 1 base and J gave up 3 bases; unmatched junction bases: 7. Germline V gene data show CDR1 as SEHNR and CDR2 as FQNEAQ (reference sequence). The CDR3 is 16 residues long.

Comment on this clonotype: Mismatch with germline at one junction end may stem from a read error. J is TRBJ1-5 and V is TRBV5-3; 8 bases align to TRBD1. Being an ORF, TRBV5-3 has a function that is uncertain. The CDR3 is made up of 18 amino acids. CDR3 sequence (DNA): TGTGCCAGAAGCGACTTTATCAATCCGGGACAGGCAAATCAGTCCCAGCATTTT. Its protein is CARSDFINPGQANQSQHF.

This clonotype was observed at least ten times. The chain joins TRBV4-3 to TRBJ2-7; D possibly corresponds to TRBD2 (6 bases). The CDR3 extends over 13 amino acids. Trimming took off 3 bases at V and 4 bases at J, with 10 bases between the two ends. From germline, CDR1 is LGHNA and CDR2 YSLEER. CDR3 nucleotide sequence: TGCGCCAGCAGCCAGACCGGGGGATACGAGCAGTACTTC. Its translation: CASSQTGGYEQYF.

This clonotype was seen at least ten times. The V gene is TRBV18, the J gene TRBJ2-7; tentative D call: TRBD2 (5 bases). Trimming removed 6 bases at V and 2 bases at J, with 14 bases between. Germline V CDR1 and CDR2: KGHSH, LQKENI. This CDR3 is 14 amino acids long. CDR3 sequence: CASSPAGLAYEQYF. CDR3 coding DNA: TGTGCCAGCTCCCCTGCCGGACTCGCCTACGAGCAGTACTTC.

For this clonotype: A single base separates this from a much larger clone, so it may be a read error. The V call is TRBV10-3, the J call TRBJ2-7, with D possibly TRBD2 on 5 matching bases. The V gene's germline CDR1 is ENHRY and CDR2 SYGVKD. V shed 0 bases and J shed 2 bases, with 11 bases lying between them. This CDR3 comprises 15 residues. The CDR3 reads CAISESRGIPYEQYF. The CDR3 DNA sequence: TGTGCCATCAGTGAGTCACGAGGGATCCCCTACGAGCAGTACTTC.

This chain joins TRBV4-3 and TRBJ1-5; 8 nucleotides agree with TRBD1. Losses at the gene ends were 2 bases for V and 2 bases for J; bases not matched to a gene: 2. The germline V gene has CDR1 LGHNA and CDR2 YSLEER. The CDR3 sequence is 15 residues long. For the CDR3, the DNA is TGCGCCAGCAGCCAATCGACAGGGGGCAATCAGCCCCAGCATTTT. Amino acid sequence: CASSQSTGGNQPQHF.

CDR3 in amino acids: CASSPTGVYEQYF. CDR3 DNA sequence: TGCGCCAGCAGCCCGACAGGGGTCTACGAGCAGTACTTC. The gene calls are TRBV5-1 and TRBJ2-7, with 8 nucleotides matching TRBD1. J gave up 3 bases and V 4 bases, and 3 bases lay outside the gene matches. The CDR3 contains 13 residues. The germline gives CDR1 SGHRS, CDR2 YFSETQ.

As for this clonotype: A clone one base away is much larger, so this may be a read error. The rearrangement links TRBV20-1 to TRBJ2-7, with 12 bases matching TRBD2. CDR1 DFQATT and CDR2 SNEGSKA come from the germline V gene (reference sequence). There are 15 residues in the CDR3. This CDR3 is CSASKTSGGPYEQHF. The CDR3 DNA follows: TGCAGTGCTAGCAAGACTAGCGGGGGCCCCTACGAGCAGCACTTC.

This rearrangement joins TRBV19 to TRBJ1-1, with D maybe TRBD1 (5 bases). V was shortened by 7 bases and J by 5 bases, with 17 bases between the two germline ends. This CDR3 region has 14 residues. CDR1 is LNHDA and CDR2 is SQIVND in the germline V gene (reference sequence). CDR3 DNA sequence: TGTGCCAGTAAATGGGGGGACGGTGAGACTGAAGCTTTCTTT. The encoded protein is CASKWGDGETEAFF.

The chain uses TRBV9 and TRBJ2-3; D not resolved. The CDR3 loop spans 15 amino acids. The V gene's germline CDR1 is SGDLS and CDR2 YYNGEE. The V and J ends lost 0 bases and 4 bases respectively, with 12 bases between them. CDR3: CASSVGEGYADTQYF. CDR3 nucleotide sequence: TGTGCCAGCAGCGTAGGAGAAGGCTACGCAGATACGCAGTATTTT.

Many counts were recorded for this clonotype. J is TRBJ2-7 and V is TRBV5-6, with 7 bases identical to TRBD2. The CDR3 is 13 residues long. Germline values: CDR1 SGHDT, CDR2 YYEEEE. V lost 6 bases and J lost 4; bases outside the gene matches: 7. Here the CDR3 reads CASTTGRGYEQYF. The CDR3 nucleotides read TGTGCCAGCACCACCGGGCGGGGGTACGAGCAGTACTTC.

This clonotype was recorded only once. One end of the junction is discordant with germline, which a read error may explain. The chain employs TRBV7-2 and TRBJ2-1; D might be TRBD2 (6 bases). Germline V gene lookup returns CDR1 SGHTA and CDR2 FQGNSA. The CDR3 has 11 residues. CDR3 sequence reads: CALQTGDEQPF. CDR3 DNA sequence: TGTGCCCTTCAGACGGGGGATGAGCAGCCCTTC.

About this clonotype itself: At one end, the junction sequence differs from germline, possibly due to a read error. J is TRBJ2-2 and V is TRBV5-3; TRBD1 or TRBD2 may be the D gene (6 bases each). TRBV5-3 carries the ORF label, with uncertain function. The CDR3 runs to 15 residues. The CDR3 sequence: CASSSGGANTGELFF. CDR3 DNA sequence: TGTGCCAGCAGCTCCGGGGGCGCGAACACCGGGGAGCTGTTTTTT.

This clonotype was seen at least ten times. The V gene is TRBV27, the J gene TRBJ2-3, with D possibly matching TRBD1 (5 bases). Deletions cut 7 bases from V and 4 bases from J, with 15 bases between. Germline V lookup: CDR1 MNHEY, CDR2 SMNVEV (reference sequence). CDR3 length: 14 amino acids. CDR3 nucleotides: TGTGCCAGCACCCCTGCAGGGCCTTCAGATACGCAGTATTTT. Translated: CASTPAGPSDTQYF.

V and J are TRBV7-9 and TRBJ2-7; 7 nucleotides line up with TRBD1. CDR1 SEHNR and CDR2 FQNEAQ come from the germline V gene (reference sequence). CDR3 size: 14 residues. After removal of 1 base from V and 7 bases from J, the junction contained 7 bases not matched to a gene. In nucleotides, the CDR3 is TGTGCCAGCAGCTTAGTTGGGACAGACACTGAGCAGTACTTC. Translating gives CASSLVGTDTEQYF.

In regard to this clonotype: A much more abundant neighbour one base away suggests this may be a read error. CDR3 protein: CASRKGGSEKLSF. For the CDR3, the DNA is TGTGCCAGTCGAAAAGGCGGGTCCGAAAAACTGTCTTTT. The chain recombines TRBV27 with TRBJ1-4; no firm D call. Germline loops: CDR1 MNHEY, CDR2 SMNVEV (reference sequence). This CDR3 comprises 13 residues.

This clonotype was found many times. V gene TRBV4-1 combines with J gene TRBJ1-1, with a weak D call TRBD1 (6 bases). The germline V gene has CDR1 MGHRA and CDR2 YSYEKL. The CDR3 contains 15 residues. Trimming took off 2 bases at V and 1 base at J, with 11 bases between the two ends. CDR3 nucleotide sequence: TGCGCCAGCAGCCAACAGGAGGGACAGAACACTGAAGCTTTCTTT. Translation gives CASSQQEGQNTEAFF.

Ten or more counts support this clonotype. The chain recombines TRBV13 with TRBJ1-1; possibly TRBD1 for D (6 bases). Trimming stripped 4 bases from V and 5 bases from J, with 41 bases between. From germline, CDR1 is PRHDT and CDR2 FYEKMQ (reference sequence). The CDR3 is made up of 23 amino acids. In DNA, the CDR3 is TGTGCCAGCAGCTCATACTACTTAATAGACCAGGACCGGGACAACTGGCGGGCAACTGAAGCTTTCTTT. It translates to CASSSYYLIDQDRDNWRATEAFF. Looking up the rest from reference TRBV13 and TRBJ1-1 gives the full variable domain: AAGVIQSPRHLIKEKRETATLKCYPIPRHDTVYWYQQGPGQDPQFLISFYEKMQSDKGSIPDRFSAQQFSDYHSELNMSSLELGDSALYFCASSSYYLIDQDRDNWRATEAFFGQGTRLTVV.

This clonotype was counted at least ten times. The chain joins TRBV29-1 to TRBJ2-1; unclear D gene. Germline values: CDR1 SQVTM, CDR2 ANQGSEA. The CDR3 sequence is 16 residues long. Trimming removed 1 base at V and 0 bases at J, with 13 bases between. CDR3 residues: CSVEGGTSGSYNEQFF. Written as DNA, the CDR3 is TGCAGCGTTGAAGGGGGAACATCCGGCTCCTACAATGAGCAGTTCTTC.